Presented here are 17 T cell receptor beta chains from one specimen sequenced in a study of beta chain features in type 1 diabetes. General study points: Shortening of TCRB CDR3s, moderate but significant, appeared in all four CD4+ subsets of Type 1 diabetes patients.

Their specific antigens are unknown. Investigators reverse transcribed all isolated RNA, so they sequenced expressed TCRB transcripts. Measured with immunoSEQ multiplex PCR; TCRdb has only the in-frame clones, and not every one. The sample comprises some 130,000 clones, around 9% of which are singletons, and approximately 0.7% rests with the top ten. What was sequenced was central memory CD4+ T cells from blood. These TCRs come from a man aged 25 to 45 with type 1 diabetes.

Only a few counts were recorded for this clone. This chain links TRBV7-8 with TRBJ2-7, with D uncertain. The V end was cut by 4 bases, the J end by 3 bases, with 13 bases between. The CDR3 is 14 residues long. From germline, CDR1 is SGHVS and CDR2 FQNEAQ. The CDR3 DNA follows: TGTGCCAGCAGCTCGCAGTACCGCTTCTACGAGCAGTACTTC. It encodes CASSSQYRFYEQYF.

This chain connects TRBV5-4 to TRBJ2-2; TRBD1 agrees at 10 bases. The CDR3 length is 17 residues. CDR1 SGHNT and CDR2 YYREEE come from the germline V gene (reference sequence). J was trimmed by 5 bases and V by 4 bases; bases with no gene match: 11. The CDR3 is CASSMPGQGSSTGELFF. The CDR3 bases are TGTGCCAGCAGCATGCCGGGACAGGGGTCTTCAACCGGGGAGCTGTTTTTT.

This clone has a handful of counts. The chain combines TRBV5-4 with TRBJ2-7, with 8 positions matching TRBD1. With 0 bases clipped from V and 2 bases from J, the junction kept 7 bases outside the gene matches. CDR1 is SGHNT, CDR2 YYREEE, per germline (reference sequence). CDR3 length: 16 amino acids. The CDR3, as DNA: TGTGCCAGCAGCTTGGGGTCGGGACAGGAGGCCTACGAGCAGTACTTC. Its translation is CASSLGSGQEAYEQYF.

This chain connects TRBV15 to TRBJ2-2; perhaps TRBD1 as D (5 bases). The V end was cut by 1 base, the J end by 6 bases, with 15 bases between. Per the germline V gene, CDR1 is LNHNV and CDR2 is YYDKDF (reference sequence). The CDR3 sequence is 16 residues long. The CDR3 loop reads CATSRAVARVPGELFF. The CDR3 DNA reads as TGTGCCACCAGCAGAGCGGTTGCCAGGGTCCCCGGGGAGCTGTTTTTT. Together with reference TRBV15 and TRBJ2-2, the CDR3 gives the full variable domain: DAMVIQNPRYQVTQFGKPVTLSCSQTLNHNVMYWYQQKSSQAPKLLFHYYDKDFNNEADTPDNFQSRRPNTSFCFLDIRSPGLGDTAMYLCATSRAVARVPGELFFGEGSRLTVL.

This clone has more than one count but fewer than ten. This chain uses TRBV5-1 with TRBJ1-2; maybe TRBD1 (6 bases). Trimming left V 0 bases short and J 10 bases short, with 13 bases between. The length of the CDR3 is 13 residues. Germline V gene data show CDR1 as SGHRS and CDR2 as YFSETQ. CDR3 sequence reads: CASSLEGGISYTF. The CDR3 DNA is TGCGCCAGCAGCTTGGAGGGGGGGATTTCCTACACCTTC.

A few counts support this clone. The chain uses TRBV5-1 and TRBJ1-2; D is unresolved. This CDR3 spans 14 amino acids. The germline V and J ends were trimmed by 0 bases and 4 bases, with 10 bases remaining between them. Germline loops: CDR1 SGHRS, CDR2 YFSETQ. Here the CDR3 DNA reads TGCGCCAGCAGCTTGGGAGCAGAGGGCTATGGCTACACCTTC. This codes for CASSLGAEGYGYTF.

This rearrangement joins TRBV2 to TRBJ1-2, with D perhaps TRBD1 (5 bases). The V and J ends lost 7 bases and 2 bases respectively, with 14 bases between them. Germline CDR1 and CDR2: SNHLY and FYNNEI. The CDR3 runs to 14 residues. The CDR3 region is CASIPSTENYGYTF. The CDR3, as DNA: TGTGCCAGCATTCCCTCGACAGAAAACTATGGCTACACCTTC.

This clone appeared a few times. The V call is TRBV30, the J call TRBJ1-2; D unresolved. V was clipped by 4 bases and J by 1 base, with 22 bases between them. The CDR3 sequence is 17 residues long. Germline V gene sequence: CDR1 GTSNPN, CDR2 SVGIG (reference sequence). CDR3 DNA sequence: TGTGCCTGGAAGGGAGGTAAATTAGCCCCCCTTAACTATGGCTACACCTTC. Protein: CAWKGGKLAPLNYGYTF.

This clone came up a few times. V gene TRBV5-8 combines with J gene TRBJ1-6; possibly TRBD1 for D (6 bases). V lost 3 bases and J 7 bases, leaving 11 bases between the germline ends. Per germline, CDR1 SGHTS and CDR2 YDEGEE. The CDR3 has 14 amino acids. The CDR3 reads CASSWLTGNSPLHF. The CDR3 nucleotides read TGTGCCAGCAGCTGGTTGACAGGCAATTCACCCCTCCACTTT. The full variable domain, with the rest looked up from reference TRBV5-8 and TRBJ1-6, is EAGVTQSPTHLIKTRGQQATLRCSPISGHTSVYWYQQALGLGLQFLLWYDEGEERNRGNFPPRFSGRQFPNYSSELNVNALELEDSALYLCASSWLTGNSPLHFGNGTRLTVT.

This clone was counted between two and nine times. The chain carries TRBV18 and TRBJ2-5; no firm D call. The CDR3 loop spans 13 amino acids. V lost 2 bases, J lost 5 bases, and 9 bases lay in between. CDR1 is KGHSH and CDR2 is LQKENI in the germline V gene. Here the CDR3 reads CASSPSPSETQYF. CDR3 nucleotides: TGTGCCAGCTCACCATCCCCGAGCGAGACCCAGTACTTC. Variable domain in full (rest from reference TRBV18 and TRBJ2-5): NAGVMQNPRHLVRRRGQEARLRCSPMKGHSHVYWYRQLPEEGLKFMVYLQKENIIDESGMPKERFSAEFPKEGPSILRIQQVVRGDSAAYFCASSPSPSETQYFGPGTRLLVL.

This clone has more than one count but fewer than ten. This rearrangement joins TRBV6-5 to TRBJ2-7; a weak D match, TRBD1 (6 bases). Trimming shortened V by 9 bases and J by 4 bases, and 10 bases separated the two germline ends. The length of the CDR3 is 11 residues. Germline V gives CDR1 MNHEY, CDR2 SVGAGI. Written as DNA, the CDR3 is TGTGCCAGGGGGGCAGGTTACGAGCAGTACTTC. It yields the protein CARGAGYEQYF.

The gene calls are TRBV7-2 and TRBJ2-3; 12 positions agree with TRBD2. The CDR3 extends over 17 amino acids. The junction had 5 bases not matched to a gene; V was cut back by 0 bases and J by 4 bases. Germline V gene lookup returns CDR1 SGHTA and CDR2 FQGNSA. This CDR3 reads CASSLATSSGGADTQYF. CDR3 nucleotide sequence: TGTGCCAGCAGCTTAGCCACCTCTAGCGGGGGGGCAGATACGCAGTATTTT.

The genes are TRBV21-1 and TRBJ2-7; the table's D call, TRBD2, was not checked against the DNA. TRBV21-1 is a pseudogene. The CDR3 sequence is 14 residues long. The CDR3 DNA reads as TGTGCCAGCAGCCCCCGAGGCACCTCCTACGAGCAGTACTTC. Translated, it gives CASSPRGTSYEQYF.

V and J are TRBV7-2 and TRBJ1-4, with D maybe TRBD1 (6 bases). The germline V gene has CDR1 SGHTA and CDR2 FQGNSA. This CDR3 region has 14 residues. V was trimmed by 5 bases and J by 6 bases, leaving 13 bases between them. The CDR3 DNA reads TGTGCCAGCAGCCCCACAGGGCGCCATGAAAAACTGTTTTTT. It specifies CASSPTGRHEKLFF.

V usage is TRBV19 and J usage is TRBJ1-5; D is uncertain. The V gene lost 6 bases and the J gene lost 0 bases, with 9 bases spanning the gap. This CDR3 contains 14 residues. CDR1 is LNHDA and CDR2 is SQIVND in the germline V gene (reference sequence). CDR3 protein: CASRTENSNQPQHF. The CDR3 DNA sequence: TGTGCCAGTAGGACGGAGAATAGCAATCAGCCCCAGCATTTT.

This clone was found a few times. The genes are TRBV7-2 and TRBJ2-3; D uncertain. Germline CDR1 and CDR2: SGHTA and FQGNSA. This CDR3 contains 13 residues. V gave up 3 bases and J gave up 3 bases, with 7 bases separating them. The CDR3 DNA reads as TGTGCCAGCAGCTTTCACTTTACAGATACGCAGTATTTT. It translates to CASSFHFTDTQYF.

Many counts were recorded for this clone. The V call is TRBV7-9, the J call TRBJ2-7; D uncertain. The CDR3 is made up of 13 amino acids. V lost 1 base, J lost 3 bases, and 7 bases lay in between. Germline values: CDR1 SEHNR, CDR2 FQNEAQ (reference sequence). CDR3: CASSLGSYYEQYF. The CDR3 DNA reads TGTGCCAGCAGCTTAGGCTCCTACTACGAGCAGTACTTC.